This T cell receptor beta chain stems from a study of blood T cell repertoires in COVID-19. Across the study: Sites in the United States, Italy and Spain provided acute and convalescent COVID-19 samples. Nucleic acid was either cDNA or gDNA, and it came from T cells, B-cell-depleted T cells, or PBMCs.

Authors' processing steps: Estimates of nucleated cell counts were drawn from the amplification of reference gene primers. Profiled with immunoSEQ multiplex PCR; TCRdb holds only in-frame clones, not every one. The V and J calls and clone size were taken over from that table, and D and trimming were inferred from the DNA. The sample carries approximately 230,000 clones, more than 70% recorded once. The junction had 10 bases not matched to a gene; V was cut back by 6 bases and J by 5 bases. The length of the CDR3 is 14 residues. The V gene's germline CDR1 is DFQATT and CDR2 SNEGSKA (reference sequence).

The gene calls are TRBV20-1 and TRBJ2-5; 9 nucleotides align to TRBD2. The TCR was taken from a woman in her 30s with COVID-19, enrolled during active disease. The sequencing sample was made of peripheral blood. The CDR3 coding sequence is TGCAGTGCGAGTGCGGGGGGGCGGTTCGAGACCCAGTACTTC. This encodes CSASAGGRFETQYF.